The source of this TCR beta chain is a study of control samples from healthy donors and cancer patients. Per the germline V gene, CDR1 is MNHEY and CDR2 is SVGAGI. V was shortened by 2 bases and J by 2 bases, with 9 bases between the two germline ends. The CDR3 runs 14 residues. Sequencing used immunoSEQ multiplex PCR; TCRdb keeps in-frame clones, though not all of them. The table includes under 150,000 clones, 80% to 95% detected once. The gene calls are TRBV6-5 and TRBJ1-2; D call uncertain. Specimen: blood. The receptor was derived from a man aged 30-40 years in good health. CDR3 in amino acids: CASSYREVNYGYTF. The CDR3 DNA reads as TGTGCCAGCAGTTACAGGGAAGTCAACTATGGCTACACCTTC.